One T cell receptor beta chain is described in this entry. The sample is drawn from a study of Tregs in tolerant kidney transplant recipients. Produced via immunoSEQ multiplex PCR; TCRdb's table is partial and in-frame only. The sample has around 230,000 clones; around 81% are singletons. This clonotype was obtained from a human donor in good health. Sequenced material: CD4+ T cells from blood.

CDR3: CAWGGPPKHETQYF. The CDR3 DNA is TGTGCCTGGGGCGGACCGCCGAAGCATGAGACCCAGTACTTC. This chain uses TRBV30 with TRBJ2-5; D is uncertain. Germline CDR1 and CDR2: GTSNPN and SVGIG (reference sequence). There are 14 residues in the CDR3. V lost 5 bases to trimming and J lost 5 bases, with 18 bases between them.